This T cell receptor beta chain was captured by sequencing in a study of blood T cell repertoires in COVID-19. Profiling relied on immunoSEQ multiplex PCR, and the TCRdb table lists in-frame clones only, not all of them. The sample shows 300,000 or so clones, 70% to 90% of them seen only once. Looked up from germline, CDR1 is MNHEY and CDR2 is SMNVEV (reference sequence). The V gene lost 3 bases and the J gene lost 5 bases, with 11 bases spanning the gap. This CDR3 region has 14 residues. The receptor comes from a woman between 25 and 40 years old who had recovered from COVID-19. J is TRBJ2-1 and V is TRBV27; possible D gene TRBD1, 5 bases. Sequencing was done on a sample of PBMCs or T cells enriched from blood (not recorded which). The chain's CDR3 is CASSFEWTHNEQFF. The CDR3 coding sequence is TGTGCCAGCAGTTTTGAGTGGACACACAATGAGCAGTTCTTC.